Shown below are 20 T cell receptor beta chains from a single sample sequenced in a study of shared clonotypes between healthy human individuals. TCRdb's copy holds only in-frame clones and misses some; the assay was immunoSEQ multiplex PCR. The sample records about 1 million clones, 65% to 75% being singletons. The source material was memory CD4+ T cells sorted from blood. The subset here: CD45RA-negative fraction. These receptors were taken from a man in his late teens or twenties in good health.

The rearrangement joins TRBV28 to TRBJ1-2; 9 bases align to TRBD1. CDR1 is MDHEN, CDR2 SYDVKM, per germline. This CDR3 is 16 amino acids long. V shed 5 bases and J 1 base; nucleotides not matched to a gene: 8. The CDR3 spells CASSPPGTGNNYGYTF. The CDR3, as DNA: TGTGCCAGCAGTCCCCCCGGGACAGGGAATAACTATGGCTACACCTTC.

The chain recombines TRBV14 with TRBJ1-2; D is uncertain. CDR3 size: 15 residues. Trimming removed 0 bases from V and 4 bases from J, with 12 bases in between. Germline V gives CDR1 SGHDN, CDR2 FVKESK. The CDR3 nucleotides read TGTGCCAGCAGCCAAGAAGTTAGGGCAGTCTATGGCTACACCTTC. Translation gives CASSQEVRAVYGYTF. Based on the CDR3 plus reference TRBV14 and TRBJ1-2, the full variable domain is EAGVTQFPSHSVIEKGQTVTLRCDPISGHDNLYWYRRVMGKEIKFLLHFVKESKQDESGMPNNRFLAERTGGTYSTLKVQPAELEDSGVYFCASSQEVRAVYGYTFGSGTRLTVV.

The chain links TRBV7-2 to TRBJ1-1, with D perhaps matching TRBD1 (6 bases). The CDR3 length is 16 residues. Trimming removed 5 bases from V and 2 bases from J, with 18 bases in between. Germline lookup yields CDR1 SGHTA and CDR2 FQGNSA. CDR3 DNA: TGTGCCAGCAGCAGACAGGTTAGAATTATAAACACTGAAGCTTTCTTT. As protein: CASSRQVRIINTEAFF.

In this sample, this clone turned up many times. The genes are TRBV19 and TRBJ1-2, with D unresolved. CDR3 length: 11 amino acids. Trimming cost V 6 bases and J 4 bases, with 6 bases left between them. From germline, CDR1 is LNHDA and CDR2 SQIVND (reference sequence). CDR3 DNA: TGTGCCAGTAGACAGCGCTATGGCTACACCTTC. Translating gives CASRQRYGYTF. Combining the CDR3 with reference TRBV19 and TRBJ1-2 gives the whole variable domain DGGITQSPKYLFRKEGQNVTLSCEQNLNHDAMYWYRQDPGQGLRLIYYSQIVNDFQKGDIAEGYSVSREKKESFPLTVTSAQKNPTAFYLCASRQRYGYTFGSGTRLTVV.

The V and J genes are TRBV2 and TRBJ2-3, with 14 positions matching TRBD2. V shed 7 bases, J shed 8 bases, and the junction held 11 bases outside the gene matches. Germline V gene lookup returns CDR1 SNHLY and CDR2 FYNNEI. The CDR3 length is 16 residues. The CDR3 loop reads CASTLPTSGGVGTQYF. DNA of the CDR3: TGTGCCAGCACGCTCCCGACTAGCGGGGGGGTGGGTACGCAGTATTTT. Full variable domain (rest looked up from reference TRBV2 and TRBJ2-3): EPEVTQTPSHQVTQMGQEVILRCVPISNHLYFYWYRQILGQKVEFLVSFYNNEISEKSEIFDDQFSVERPDGSNFTLKIRSTKLEDSAMYFCASTLPTSGGVGTQYFGPGTRLTVL.

The rearrangement uses TRBV27 and TRBJ1-2; 9 bases map to TRBD1. From germline, CDR1 is MNHEY and CDR2 SMNVEV (reference sequence). With 7 bases clipped from V and 8 bases from J, the junction kept 8 bases outside the gene matches. The CDR3 sequence is 13 residues long. CDR3 sequence reads: CASKSDRGRGYTF. CDR3 nucleotides: TGTGCCAGCAAATCGGACAGGGGTAGAGGCTACACCTTC.

The rearrangement joins TRBV18 to TRBJ2-5, with D unresolved. Trimming pared 0 bases from V and 2 bases from J, leaving 7 bases between. CDR1 is KGHSH and CDR2 is LQKENI in the germline V gene. This CDR3 contains 14 residues. CDR3 in amino acids: CASSPPQQQETQYF. DNA of the CDR3: TGTGCCAGCTCACCACCGCAGCAACAAGAGACCCAGTACTTC.

This CDR3 reads CASSGQGLGGANEQFF. The CDR3 DNA reads TGTGCCAGCAGTGGACAAGGACTAGGTGGGGCCAATGAGCAGTTCTTC. The chain uses TRBV6-6 and TRBJ2-1; 7 bases agree with TRBD2. CDR1 and CDR2 (germline): MNHNY, SVGAGI (reference sequence). The CDR3 length is 16 residues. Trimming took 5 bases from V and 6 from J; bases not matched to a gene: 13.

CDR3 protein: CASSLGRGRGYTF. The CDR3 bases are TGTGCCAGCAGTTTAGGCAGGGGGCGAGGCTACACCTTC. The chain recombines TRBV27 with TRBJ1-2; TRBD1 matches 8 bases. Germline loops: CDR1 MNHEY, CDR2 SMNVEV (reference sequence). The CDR3 is 13 amino acids. V lost 2 bases to trimming and J lost 8 bases; unmatched junction nucleotides: 4.

This clone turned up a few times. V usage is TRBV11-1 and J usage is TRBJ2-3; 10 nucleotides match TRBD1. V was pared by 5 bases and J by 4 bases, with 9 bases of the junction left unmatched. Germline CDR1 and CDR2: SGHAT and FQDESV (reference sequence). This CDR3 spans 16 amino acids. CDR3 DNA sequence: TGTGCCAGCAGCCGTTGGGACAGGGGATCCGCAGATACGCAGTATTTT. This sequence encodes CASSRWDRGSADTQYF.

The genes are TRBV9 and TRBJ2-5; TRBD2 is a possible D gene (5 bases). The germline V and J ends were trimmed by 0 bases and 5 bases, with 11 bases remaining between them. This CDR3 is built from 14 residues. Germline V CDR1 and CDR2: SGDLS, YYNGEE. CDR3 protein: CASSVDGVGETQYF. CDR3 sequence (DNA): TGTGCCAGCAGCGTAGACGGGGTAGGGGAGACCCAGTACTTC.

The chain combines TRBV5-8 with TRBJ2-3, with D possibly being TRBD2 (7 bases). The germline V and J ends were trimmed by 7 bases and 0 bases, with 18 bases remaining between them. Germline CDR1 and CDR2: SGHTS and YDEGEE. This CDR3 is built from 16 residues. Here the CDR3 reads CASPWFGGPSTDTQYF. DNA of the CDR3: TGTGCCAGCCCCTGGTTCGGGGGGCCAAGCACAGATACGCAGTATTTT. The complete variable domain, with remaining parts taken from reference TRBV5-8 and TRBJ2-3, reads EAGVTQSPTHLIKTRGQQATLRCSPISGHTSVYWYQQALGLGLQFLLWYDEGEERNRGNFPPRFSGRQFPNYSSELNVNALELEDSALYLCASPWFGGPSTDTQYFGPGTRLTVL.

Comments on this clone: The sample carries other DNA sequences with the same CDR3. The V and J genes are TRBV30 and TRBJ1-5, with 7 bases lining up with TRBD1. From germline, CDR1 is GTSNPN and CDR2 SVGIG (reference sequence). There are 13 residues in the CDR3. The J segment lost 2 bases and the V segment lost 3 bases, leaving 1 base of the junction unmatched. Here the CDR3 DNA reads TGTGCCTGGAGCGGACAGGGCAATCAGCCCCAGCATTTT. Protein: CAWSGQGNQPQHF.

The CDR3 here is CSVVRGADTEAFF. For the CDR3, the DNA is TGCAGCGTTGTTAGGGGGGCAGACACTGAAGCTTTCTTT. The V and J genes are TRBV29-1 and TRBJ1-1, with D perhaps matching TRBD1 (6 bases). Germline CDR1 SQVTM, CDR2 ANQGSEA. V was pared by 4 bases and J by 3 bases, with 12 bases between. The CDR3 sequence is 13 residues long.

The V call is TRBV11-2, the J call TRBJ2-1, with D tentatively TRBD2 (5 bases). With 0 bases removed from V and 8 bases from J, the gap between germline ends came to 11 bases. The germline gives CDR1 SGHAT, CDR2 FQNNGV. The CDR3 runs 14 residues. The CDR3 DNA follows: TGTGCCAGCAGCTTAGATGGGAGTTACGATGAGCAGTTCTTC. Amino acid sequence: CASSLDGSYDEQFF.

Turning to this clone: Other DNA sequences from this sample encode an identical CDR3 as well. V is TRBV5-1 and J is TRBJ2-1, with 10 bases lining up with TRBD2. The V gene end was trimmed by 0 bases and the J gene end by 2 bases; junction bases not matched to a gene: 2. The CDR3 sequence is 16 residues long. Germline CDR1 and CDR2: SGHRS and YFSETQ. The CDR3 DNA reads TGCGCCAGCAGCTTGGGACTAGCGGGTACCTACAATGAGCAGTTCTTC. Encoded protein: CASSLGLAGTYNEQFF. Looking up the rest from reference TRBV5-1 and TRBJ2-1 gives the full variable domain: KAGVTQTPRYLIKTRGQQVTLSCSPISGHRSVSWYQQTPGQGLQFLFEYFSETQRNKGNFPGRFSGRQFSNSRSEMNVSTLELGDSALYLCASSLGLAGTYNEQFFGPGTRLTVL.

The chain has TRBV5-6 and TRBJ2-1; 7 positions agree with TRBD2. The CDR3 loop spans 12 amino acids. J lost 13 bases, V lost 0 bases, and 4 bases had no gene match. Per the germline V gene, CDR1 is SGHDT and CDR2 is YYEEEE. In DNA, the CDR3 is TGTGCCAGCAGCTTGGCGAGCGGGACCCAGTTCTTC. It specifies CASSLASGTQFF.

The rearrangement links TRBV5-1 to TRBJ2-3; a weak D match, TRBD2 (6 bases). The CDR3 runs to 13 residues. The germline V gene encodes CDR1 SGHRS and CDR2 YFSETQ. Trimming shortened V by 4 bases and J by 6 bases, and 12 bases separated the two germline ends. The CDR3 DNA sequence: TGCGCCAGCAGCCGGGACTGGCCCGATACGCAGTATTTT. As protein: CASSRDWPDTQYF.

The chain combines TRBV10-3 with TRBJ2-7; D possibly corresponds to TRBD1 (5 bases). Germline V gives CDR1 ENHRY, CDR2 SYGVKD. Trimming took 4 bases from V and 5 from J, leaving 9 bases between them. The CDR3 runs to 12 residues. CDR3 protein: CAISGRADEQYF. The CDR3 DNA is TGTGCCATCAGTGGCAGGGCCGACGAGCAGTACTTC.

This sequence joins TRBV7-9 and TRBJ2-3, with D possibly TRBD2 on 7 matching bases. This CDR3 region has 16 residues. Germline V gives CDR1 SEHNR, CDR2 FQNEAQ (reference sequence). V was cut by 4 bases and J by 8 bases, with 22 bases left in between. Here the CDR3 reads CASSSGVGGGMATQYF. The CDR3 DNA reads TGTGCCAGCAGCTCCGGGGTAGGCGGGGGCATGGCTACGCAGTATTTT.